This T cell receptor beta chain appears in the sequencing data of a study of T-cell reconstitution after alpha-beta-depleted transplantation in children. General study results and limits: Expanded graft clones, several hundred of them, were reportedly the source of alpha-beta T cells about two months after transplant.

Preparing the TCRbeta library involved the use of unique molecular identifiers. A single record per CDR3 protein comes from TCRdb applying MiXCR to the PCR reads. The repertoire holds around 64,000 distinct CDR3 sequences, with roughly 11% as singletons. There are many counts of this clonotype. The target antigen is unknown. V was trimmed by 5 bases and J by 0 bases, leaving 14 bases between them. The germline CDR1 and CDR2 sequences are DFQATT and SNEGSKA (reference sequence). The CDR3 consists of 14 residues. The starting material was PBMCs, obtained before TCRalphabeta/CD19-depleted stem cell transplant. The V and J genes are TRBV20-1 and TRBJ2-7; unclear D gene. This receptor was identified in a boy younger than 18 with acute myeloid leukemia, due to receive a stem cell transplant. CDR3 amino acids: CSAPPVGLSYEQYF. The DNA of the CDR3 is TGCAGTGCTCCTCCCGTCGGGCTCTCCTACGAGCAGTACTTC.